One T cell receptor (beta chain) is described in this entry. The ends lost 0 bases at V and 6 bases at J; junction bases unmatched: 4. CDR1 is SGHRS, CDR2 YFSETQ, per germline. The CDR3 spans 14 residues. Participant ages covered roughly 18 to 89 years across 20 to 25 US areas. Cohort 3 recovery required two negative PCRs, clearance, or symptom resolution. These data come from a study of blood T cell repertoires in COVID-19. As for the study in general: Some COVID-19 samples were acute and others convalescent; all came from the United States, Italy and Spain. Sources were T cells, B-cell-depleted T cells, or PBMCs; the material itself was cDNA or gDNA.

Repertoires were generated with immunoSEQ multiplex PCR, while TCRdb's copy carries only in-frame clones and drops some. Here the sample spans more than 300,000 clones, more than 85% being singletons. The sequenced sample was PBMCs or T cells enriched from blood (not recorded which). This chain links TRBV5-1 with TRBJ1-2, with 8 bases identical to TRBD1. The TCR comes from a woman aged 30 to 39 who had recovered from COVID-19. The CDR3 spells CASSLGDRKDGYTF. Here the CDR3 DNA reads TGCGCCAGCAGCTTGGGGGACAGGAAGGATGGCTACACCTTC.